The 28 T cell receptor beta chains in this list originate from one sample, sequenced in a study of blood T cells in healthy people across ages. A second roughly 6 to 11 cycle PCR used barcoded and J-beta primers. TCRdb reanalysed the 5' RACE reads using MiXCR and keeps one entry per CDR3 protein. Of roughly 900,000 distinct CDR3 sequences listed, roughly 26% are singletons. Sequencing input: blood. All receptors derive from a woman older than 75 in good health.

A word on this clonotype: A much larger clone lies a single base off, so this may be a read error. V gene TRBV20-1 combines with J gene TRBJ2-4, with a weak D call TRBD2 (5 bases). The J call may be in error: the DNA end matches TRBJ2-7 better. The germline V gene encodes CDR1 DFQATT and CDR2 SNEGSKA (reference sequence). The CDR3 covers 12 residues. CDR3 in amino acids: CRAKRGFDEQYF. The CDR3 DNA sequence: TGCAGGGCCAAACGGGGATTCGACGAGCAGTACTTC.

There are many counts of this clonotype. The rearrangement joins TRBV21-1 to TRBJ1-2. TRBV21-1 is tagged as a pseudogene. The CDR3 length is 11 residues. CDR3 loop: CASSTIYGYTF. In DNA, the CDR3 is TGTGCCAGCAGCACAATTTATGGCTACACCTTC.

Concerning this clonotype itself: A read error may be the cause here, since a much bigger clone is one base away. The chain recombines TRBV6-2 or TRBV6-3 with TRBJ2-1, with D tentatively TRBD1 (5 bases). Germline CDR1 is MNHEY and CDR2 is SVGEGT. This CDR3 has 16 amino acids. The DNA for the CDR3 is TGTGCCAGCAGTCGACACAGGATGAGCTCCTACAGTGAGCAGTTCTTC. This sequence encodes CASSRHRMSSYSEQFF.

This clonotype was counted a few times. V and J are TRBV18 and TRBJ1-5, with a possible D match to TRBD1 (5 bases). This CDR3 contains 15 residues. In germline, CDR1 is KGHSH, CDR2 LQKENI. V lost 5 bases to trimming and J lost 6 bases, with 17 bases between them. CDR3 nucleotides: TGTGCCAGCTCAATTTCAGGGAAAGAAGGTCAGCCCCAGCATTTT. This translates into CASSISGKEGQPQHF.

The V gene is TRBV13, the J gene TRBJ1-1, with D unclear. Germline V gives CDR1 PRHDT, CDR2 FYEKMQ (reference sequence). The V and J ends lost 6 bases and 5 bases respectively, with 7 bases between them. CDR3 length equals 11 residues. In nucleotides, the CDR3 is TGTGCCAGCAGTGGGGAGACTGAAGCTTTCTTT. This gives the protein CASSGETEAFF.

The V call is TRBV20-1, the J call TRBJ2-1, with 7 bases aligning to TRBD2. Germline CDR1 reads DFQATT; CDR2 reads SNEGSKA (reference sequence). The CDR3 sequence is 14 residues long. V was clipped by 6 bases and J by 9 bases; unmatched bases: 14. The CDR3 loop reads CSAQGPSGGSEQFF. In DNA, the CDR3 is TGCAGTGCACAAGGGCCTAGCGGAGGGAGTGAGCAGTTCTTC.

At least ten counts were recorded for this clonotype. The rearrangement uses TRBV11-2 and TRBJ2-5, with D unresolved. Deletions cut 5 bases from V and 6 bases from J, with 19 bases between. Looked up from germline, CDR1 is SGHAT and CDR2 is FQNNGV. CDR3 length: 15 residues. Here the CDR3 DNA reads TGTGCCAGCAGCCCCCGTACGGACGGGTCGAAGACCCAGTACTTC. Its protein is CASSPRTDGSKTQYF.

This clonotype showed up many times. V is TRBV12-3 or TRBV12-4 and J is TRBJ1-5; TRBD1 is a possible D gene (5 bases). V shed 6 bases and J shed 4 bases, with 7 bases lying between them. The length of the CDR3 is 12 residues. The CDR3 protein is CASRNRNQPQHF. The CDR3 coding sequence is TGTGCCAGCAGAAACAGGAATCAGCCCCAGCATTTT.

Regarding this clonotype: This may be a read error, as it is one base from a much larger clone. V usage is TRBV5-1 and J usage is TRBJ2-3; 12 bases line up with TRBD2. This CDR3 contains 17 residues. Germline CDR1 and CDR2: SGHRS and YFSETQ. The CDR3 coding sequence is TGCACCAGCAGCTTGCCTTCGACTAGCGGGGGAACAGATACGCAGTATTTT. It translates to CTSSLPSTSGGTDTQYF.

The chain carries TRBV5-5 and TRBJ2-5; 11 nucleotides align to TRBD1. Judging by the DNA end, TRBJ2-7 fits better; the J call may be wrong. This CDR3 comprises 17 residues. Germline V gene lookup returns CDR1 SGHKS and CDR2 YYEKEE (reference sequence). CDR3 loop: CASSLTGTGGLLYEQYF. DNA of the CDR3: TGTGCCAGCAGCTTAACCGGGACAGGGGGACTACTCTACGAGCAGTACTTC.

The table lists this clonotype with many counts. V is TRBV12-3 or TRBV12-4 and J is TRBJ1-1; 8 bases map to TRBD1. This CDR3 is 14 amino acids long. V trimming: 6 bases; J trimming: 2 bases; junction bases outside the gene matches: 5. As DNA, the CDR3 is TGTGCCAGCAGCCCCAGGGGGCAAAACACTGAAGCTTTCTTT. Translating gives CASSPRGQNTEAFF.

This clonotype was seen a handful of times. The V and J genes are TRBV2 and TRBJ1-4; the D is unclear. CDR1 is SNHLY, CDR2 FYNNEI, per germline. The CDR3 extends over 13 amino acids. The V gene lost 7 bases and the J gene lost 6 bases, with 12 bases spanning the gap. CDR3 region: CASIGRRDEKLFF. In DNA form, the CDR3 reads TGTGCCAGCATTGGGCGGCGAGATGAAAAACTGTTTTTT.

There are many counts of this clonotype. The chain employs TRBV6-2 or TRBV6-3 and TRBJ1-1; 9 bases map to TRBD1. Germline trimming cut 5 bases from V and 6 bases from J; bases unmatched to any gene: 10. Germline assignment: CDR1 MNHEY and CDR2 SVGEGT. The CDR3 spans 15 residues. DNA of the CDR3: TGTGCCAGCAGTACCGGGACAGGGATTTCGGCTGAAGCTTTCTTT. Translation gives CASSTGTGISAEAFF.

Regarding this clonotype: Sequence at one end of the junction differs from germline and may be a read error. V gene TRBV7-2 combines with J gene TRBJ2-2; perhaps TRBD1 as D (6 bases). CDR1 SGHTA and CDR2 FQGNSA come from the germline V gene. The CDR3 spans 16 residues. The CDR3 spells CAGSFSRQANTGELFF. CDR3 nucleotide sequence: TGTGCCGGCAGCTTCTCTAGACAGGCGAACACCGGGGAGCTGTTTTTT.

Turning to this clonotype: A much larger clone differs from this one at a single base, so this may be a read error. V is TRBV18 and J is TRBJ2-1, with D hard to call. In germline, CDR1 is KGHSH, CDR2 LQKENI. The CDR3 contains 11 residues. CDR3 nucleotides: TGTGCCAGCTCACCTTCCAATGTGCAGTTCTTC. This encodes CASSPSNVQFF.

This clonotype has more than one count but fewer than ten. This chain uses TRBV6-2 or TRBV6-3 with TRBJ2-1; TRBD1 agrees at 7 bases. There are 14 residues in the CDR3. Trimming at V came to 8 bases and at J to 4 bases, leaving 8 bases not matched to a gene. Germline V gene sequence: CDR1 MNHEY, CDR2 SVGEGT. The CDR3 sequence is CASLKQGSYNEQFF. The CDR3 DNA reads as TGTGCCAGCCTGAAACAGGGGAGTTACAATGAGCAGTTCTTC.

This clonotype appeared a few times. Just one base apart from a much larger clone, this may be a read error. This chain uses TRBV7-2 with TRBJ2-3, with 8 bases aligning to TRBD1. The CDR3 loop spans 14 amino acids. Germline-derived CDR1 and CDR2 are SGHTA and FQGNSA. CDR3 bases: TGTGCCAGCAGCTTTAGACAGGGGACAGATACGCAGGATTTT. This encodes CASSFRQGTDTQDF.

The chain combines TRBV29-1 with TRBJ2-3, with 10 bases matching TRBD2. Germline loops: CDR1 SQVTM, CDR2 ANQGSEA. This CDR3 is built from 15 residues. With V trimmed by 6 bases and J by 8 bases, 14 bases remained unmatched. The CDR3 region is CSVWGSGGTRGTQYF. CDR3 nucleotide sequence: TGCAGCGTCTGGGGTAGCGGGGGGACCAGGGGTACGCAGTATTTT.

This clonotype appeared a few times. The rearrangement uses TRBV5-5 and TRBJ2-7, with a weak D call TRBD1 (6 bases). Germline V gene sequence: CDR1 SGHKS, CDR2 YYEKEE (reference sequence). V was trimmed by 0 bases and J by 7 bases, leaving 17 bases between them. The CDR3 runs 15 residues. CDR3 region: CASSLVAGVGHEQYF. The CDR3 coding sequence is TGTGCCAGCAGCTTGGTGGCAGGGGTAGGTCATGAGCAGTACTTC.

This clonotype was counted a few times. The rearrangement links TRBV4-3 to TRBJ1-4, with a tentative D call TRBD1 (6 bases). The V gene's germline CDR1 is LGHNA and CDR2 YSLEER. The CDR3 contains 14 residues. Between the trimmed V and J ends, which lost 2 bases and 6 bases, there was a span of 10 bases. The CDR3 coding sequence is TGCGCCAGCAGCCAAAGCAGGGGTTATGAAAAACTGTTTTTT. As protein: CASSQSRGYEKLFF.

This clonotype has more than one count but fewer than ten. A much larger clone is a single base away; this may be a read error. The chain joins TRBV6-2 or TRBV6-3 to TRBJ2-7, with 8 bases matching TRBD2. The CDR3 consists of 19 residues. V shed 2 bases, J shed 0 bases, and the junction held 15 bases outside the gene matches. Germline CDR1 is MNHEY and CDR2 is SVGEGT. Written as DNA, the CDR3 is TGTGCCAGCAGTTACCCGGGACTAGTGGGGGCGCCCATCTCCTACGAGCAGTACTTC. This translates into CASSYPGLVGAPISYEQYF.

A remark on this clonotype: This could be a read error, since a much larger clone is one nucleotide away. The chain combines TRBV20-1 with TRBJ1-2; tentative D call: TRBD1 (5 bases). The CDR3 sequence is 16 residues long. Germline assignment: CDR1 DFQATT and CDR2 SNEGSKA (reference sequence). The CDR3 bases are TGCAGTGTTAGAGACCTCCCCAACAGGTCGCGGGGTGGCTACACCTTC. It encodes CSVRDLPNRSRGGYTF.

The rearrangement links TRBV7-2 to TRBJ1-1; D remains unclear. Trimming removed 5 bases at V and 7 bases at J, with 17 bases between. The CDR3 length is 14 residues. Germline V gene lookup returns CDR1 SGHTA and CDR2 FQGNSA. CDR3 coding DNA: TGTGCCAGCAGCCCGCACCATTTAACCAGTGAAGCTTTCTTT. It specifies CASSPHHLTSEAFF.

At least ten counts were recorded for this clonotype. The chain uses TRBV24-1 and TRBJ2-1; D possibly matches TRBD1 or TRBD2 (6 bases each). The V gene's germline CDR1 is KGHDR and CDR2 SFDVKD. This CDR3 contains 13 residues. Trimming pared 8 bases from V and 9 bases from J, leaving 16 bases between. CDR3 region: CATTVPGGSEQFF. For the CDR3, the DNA is TGTGCCACCACAGTCCCCGGGGGCTCTGAGCAGTTCTTC.

At least ten counts were recorded for this clonotype. The V call is TRBV9, the J call TRBJ2-7, with TRBD1 matching 8 bases. J lost 2 bases, V lost 4 bases, and 8 bases had no gene match. This CDR3 spans 15 amino acids. Germline assignment: CDR1 SGDLS and CDR2 YYNGEE. The DNA of the CDR3 is TGTGCCAGCAGCAATGGACAGGGCGGGACCTACGAGCAGTACTTC. Protein: CASSNGQGGTYEQYF. The full variable domain, with the rest looked up from reference TRBV9 and TRBJ2-7, is DSGVTQTPKHLITATGQRVTLRCSPRSGDLSVYWYQQSLDQGLQFLIQYYNGEERAKGNILERFSAQQFPDLHSELNLSSLELGDSALYFCASSNGQGGTYEQYFGPGTRLTVT.

This clonotype showed up many times. The chain employs TRBV7-2 and TRBJ1-5; possible D gene TRBD1, 6 bases. The CDR3 extends over 15 amino acids. The germline V gene encodes CDR1 SGHTA and CDR2 FQGNSA. V shed 6 bases and J shed 6 bases, with 18 bases lying between them. CDR3 DNA: TGTGCCAGCAGGTTCTCAGGGGCGCCTAGTCAGCCCCAGCATTTT. It translates to CASRFSGAPSQPQHF.

In regard to this clonotype: A much larger clone is a single base away; this may be a read error. The rearrangement joins TRBV20-1 to TRBJ2-7; 12 bases are shared with TRBD2. CDR3 size: 14 residues. V lost 7 bases to trimming and J lost 7 bases; unmatched junction nucleotides: 11. The germline gives CDR1 DFQATT, CDR2 SNEGSKA (reference sequence). The CDR3 DNA reads as TGCAGTGTTCCGACTAGCGGGGGCTACAATGAGCAGTACTTC. This codes for CSVPTSGGYNEQYF.

At least ten counts were recorded for this clonotype. The V call is TRBV7-9, the J call TRBJ1-5; 8 positions agree with TRBD1. CDR3 size: 14 residues. Germline lookup yields CDR1 SEHNR and CDR2 FQNEAQ (reference sequence). V shed 3 bases and J 3 bases; nucleotides not matched to a gene: 1. The CDR3 protein is CASSLGQDNQPQHF. CDR3 bases: TGTGCCAGCAGCTTGGGACAGGACAATCAGCCCCAGCATTTT.